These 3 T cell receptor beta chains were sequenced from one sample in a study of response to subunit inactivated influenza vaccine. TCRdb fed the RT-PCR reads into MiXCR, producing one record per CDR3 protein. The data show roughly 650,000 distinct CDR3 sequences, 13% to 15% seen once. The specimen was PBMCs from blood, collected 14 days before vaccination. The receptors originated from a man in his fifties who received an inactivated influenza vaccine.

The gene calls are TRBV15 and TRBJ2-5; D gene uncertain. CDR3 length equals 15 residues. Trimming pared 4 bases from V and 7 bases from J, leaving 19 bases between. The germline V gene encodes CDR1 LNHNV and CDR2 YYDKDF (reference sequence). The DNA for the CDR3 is TGTGCCACCAGCATTTCGTCCAGCAACATGGGGACCCAGTACTTC. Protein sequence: CATSISSSNMGTQYF.

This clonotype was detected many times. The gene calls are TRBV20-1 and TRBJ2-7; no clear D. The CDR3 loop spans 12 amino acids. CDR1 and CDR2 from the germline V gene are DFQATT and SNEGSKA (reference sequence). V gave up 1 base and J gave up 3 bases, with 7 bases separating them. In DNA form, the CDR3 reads TGCAGTGCTAGAGGGACGGACTACGAGCAGTACTTC. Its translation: CSARGTDYEQYF.

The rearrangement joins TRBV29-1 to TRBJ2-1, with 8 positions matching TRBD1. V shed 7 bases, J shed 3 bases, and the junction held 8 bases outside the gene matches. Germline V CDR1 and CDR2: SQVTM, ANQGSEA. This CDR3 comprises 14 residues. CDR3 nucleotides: TGCAGCGCGATCCTTGACAGGGGCTACAATGAGCAGTTCTTC. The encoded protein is CSAILDRGYNEQFF.